This T cell receptor beta chain originates from a study of PD-1 blockade in classical Hodgkin lymphoma. As for the study in general: Patients were infused with nivolumab 3 mg/kg every 2 weeks. Study-wide findings and caveats: Baseline TCR diversity was reportedly lower in newly diagnosed patients than healthy donors.

The CDR3 consists of 15 residues. The junction had 7 bases not matched to a gene; V was cut back by 6 bases and J by 7 bases. Germline assignment: CDR1 WSHSY and CDR2 SAAADI. Details on this clone: Its cognate antigen is unknown.

There was relapse after autologous stem cell transplantation in every patient, and there was variation in brentuximab vedotin exposure. Repertoires were generated with immunoSEQ multiplex PCR, while TCRdb's copy carries only in-frame clones and drops some. The top ten clones hold over 8% of a sample with 46,000 or so clones, 88% of them seen once. The starting material was peripheral blood mononuclear cells (PBMCs), obtained at baseline. The sequence came from a human donor with classical Hodgkin lymphoma. The genes are TRBV10-2 and TRBJ2-1, with 12 bases lining up with TRBD2. The chain's CDR3 is CASRETSGSRNEQFF. CDR3 coding DNA: TGCGCCAGCAGGGAGACTAGCGGGAGTAGGAATGAGCAGTTCTTC.